The rows below give T cell receptor beta chains drawn from one sample of a study of graft-versus-host responses after intestinal transplantation. Assay: immunoSEQ multiplex PCR; the TCRdb copy retains only in-frame clones and omits some. The sample shows about 93,000 clones, 90% to 95% of them seen only once. Their antigens remain unidentified. The specimen comprised unstimulated CD8+ T cells sorted from spleen or lymph node cells, sampled before intestinal transplant. The receptors stem from a human donor who received an intestinal transplant. CDR3s include the opening cysteine and the closing phenylalanine or tryptophan. A D gene is named only where the DNA matches it firmly. Where a row states a size, it is once, few, many or the class of an expanded clone; other rows omit it.

>NA|TRBJ1-2|TRBV7-6|NA|14
CASSLHGGSYGYTF
TGTGCCAGCAGCTTACACGGCGGAAGCTATGGCTACACCTTC
>TRBD1|TRBJ2-7|TRBV28|NA|18
CASSSDRGPVGGTYEQYF
TGTGCCAGCAGTTCGGACAGGGGGCCAGTTGGGGGGACATACGAGCAGTACTTC
>TRBD1|TRBJ1-1|TRBV11-2|NA|15
CASSLEGGGHTEAFF
TGTGCCAGCAGCTTAGAAGGGGGCGGGCACACTGAAGCTTTCTTT
>TRBD1|TRBJ2-2|TRBV29-1|NA|15
CSVEFIQGATGELFF
TGCAGCGTCGAATTCATACAGGGGGCCACCGGGGAGCTGTTTTTT
>NA|TRBJ2-5|TRBV6-1|NA|11
CAIRGLETQYF
TGTGCCATCCGCGGTCTGGAGACCCAGTACTTC
>TRBD1|TRBJ2-7|TRBV27|NA|13
CASGRQGRNEQYF
TGTGCCAGCGGACGACAGGGGAGGAACGAGCAGTACTTC
>NA|TRBJ1-2|TRBV7-2|once|16
CASSLDHRALAYGYTF
TGTGCCAGCAGCTTAGACCACAGGGCCCTCGCCTATGGCTACACCTTC
>NA|TRBJ1-6|TRBV4-1|NA|13
CASSLDSNSPLHF
TGCGCCAGCAGCCTAGACAGTAATTCACCCCTCCACTTT
>TRBD1|TRBJ2-7|TRBV19|NA|14
CASSISGQGFEQYF
TGTGCCAGTAGTATTTCGGGACAGGGTTTCGAGCAGTACTTC
>NA|TRBJ2-1|TRBV7-9|NA|15
CASSPAGYSYNEQFF
TGTGCCAGCAGCCCCGCCGGGTACTCCTACAATGAGCAGTTCTTC
>TRBD2|TRBJ2-1|TRBV13|NA|19
CASSETGLAGGQLYNEQFF
TGTGCCAGCAGCGAAACGGGACTAGCGGGGGGACAATTATACAATGAGCAGTTCTTC
>NA|TRBJ2-2|TRBV19|few|14
CASSLGQLTGELFF
TGTGCCAGTAGCCTAGGACAGCTCACCGGGGAGCTGTTTTTT
>TRBD1|TRBJ2-7|TRBV7-2|NA|13
CASSSGQVYEQYF
TGTGCCAGCAGCTCGGGACAGGTCTACGAGCAGTACTTC
>NA|TRBJ2-2|TRBV7-6|NA|14
CASSNQGPTGELFF
TGTGCCAGCAGCAACCAGGGTCCCACCGGGGAGCTGTTTTTT
>TRBD2|TRBJ2-3|TRBV10-2|NA|14
CASRIAGITDTQYF
TGCGCCAGCAGGATAGCGGGGATCACAGATACGCAGTATTTT
>NA|TRBJ2-1|TRBV4-2|NA|13
CASSQDQLVEQFF
TGTGCCAGCAGCCAAGATCAACTAGTCGAGCAGTTCTTC
>NA|TRBJ2-5|TRBV5-6|NA|14
CASSLYLRQETQYF
TGTGCCAGCAGCTTGTACCTCCGGCAAGAGACCCAGTACTTC
>NA|TRBJ2-1|TRBV19|once|14
CASKVEGAYNEQFF
TGTGCCAGTAAGGTCGAGGGGGCCTACAATGAGCAGTTCTTC
>TRBD2|TRBJ2-4|TRBV27|NA|16
CASSQGLELAKNIQYF
TGTGCCAGCAGTCAAGGACTAGAGCTAGCCAAAAACATTCAGTACTTC
>TRBD1|TRBJ2-1|TRBV6-6|NA|13
CASSYQGVNEQFF
TGTGCCAGCAGTTACCAGGGGGTGAATGAGCAGTTCTTC
>NA|TRBJ1-4|TRBV7-9|NA|12
CASSTRVDKLFF
TGTGCCAGCAGCACCAGGGTGGATAAACTGTTTTTT
>NA|TRBJ1-2|TRBV9|NA|15
CASSPRTPSNYGYTF
TGCGCCAGCAGCCCTCGGACACCCAGCAACTATGGCTACACCTTC
>NA|TRBJ1-1|TRBV4-1|NA|19
CASSQDWKSLDSWNTEAFF
TGCGCCAGCAGCCAAGACTGGAAAAGTCTTGACAGCTGGAACACTGAAGCTTTCTTT
>TRBD1|TRBJ1-5|TRBV19|NA|14
CASSTGGFNQPQHF
TGTGCCAGTAGTACAGGGGGCTTCAATCAGCCCCAGCATTTT
>NA|TRBJ2-7|TRBV10-3|NA|17
CAISESAAGLKLYEQYF
TGTGCCATCAGTGAGTCCGCGGCGGGACTTAAACTTTACGAGCAGTACTTC
>NA|TRBJ1-2|TRBV7-3|NA|16
CASSLIGTTGFGGYTF
TGTGCCAGCAGCTTAATAGGAACTACAGGGTTTGGTGGCTACACCTTC
>NA|TRBJ1-4|TRBV2|NA|16
CASSGGTGRTNEKLFF
TGTGCCAGCAGTGGTGGGACCGGGAGAACTAATGAAAAACTGTTTTTT
>TRBD1|TRBJ1-4|TRBV5-6|NA|14
CASSPGGSNEKLFF
TGTGCCAGCAGCCCAGGGGGATCTAATGAAAAACTGTTTTTT
>TRBD2|TRBJ2-5|TRBV4-3|NA|19
CASSQDTNGVTGLAGQQYF
TGCGCCAGCAGCCAAGATACCAATGGTGTTACGGGACTAGCGGGACAGCAGTACTTC
>TRBD2|TRBJ2-1|TRBV4-1|NA|15
CASSQEFGGGNEQFF
TGCGCCAGCAGCCAAGAGTTTGGGGGAGGGAATGAGCAGTTCTTC
>TRBD2|TRBJ2-3|TRBV18|NA|14
CASSPPGGTDTQYF
TGTGCCAGCTCACCACCGGGGGGGACAGATACGCAGTATTTT
>NA|TRBJ2-1|TRBV9|NA|15
CASSVGAGRNNEQFF
TGTGCCAGCAGCGTAGGGGCGGGACGAAACAATGAGCAGTTCTTC
>TRBD2|TRBJ2-7|TRBV5-4|once|15
CASSPGRASASEQYF
TGTGCCAGCAGCCCCGGGAGGGCTAGCGCCTCCGAGCAGTACTTC
>NA|TRBJ1-1|TRBV19|NA|13
CASSAEENTEAFF
TGTGCCAGTAGTGCGGAAGAGAACACTGAAGCTTTCTTT
>TRBD1|TRBJ1-5|TRBV6-1|NA|16
CASSDGTAYSNQPQHF
TGTGCCAGCAGTGATGGGACAGCTTATAGCAATCAGCCCCAGCATTTT
>TRBD2|TRBJ2-1|TRBV6-1|NA|15
CASTNGRGTHNEQFF
TGTGCCAGCACCAATGGGCGGGGGACTCACAATGAGCAGTTCTTC
>TRBD1|TRBJ1-5|TRBV27|NA|14
CASSFSGGGQPQHF
TGTGCCAGCAGTTTCTCAGGGGGCGGTCAGCCCCAGCATTTT
>TRBD1|TRBJ1-1|TRBV2|NA|14
CASSEGQGNTEAFF
TGTGCCAGCAGCGAAGGACAGGGGAACACTGAAGCTTTCTTT
>TRBD2|TRBJ2-1|TRBV13|NA|14
CASSAGTRDNEQFF
TGTGCCAGCAGCGCCGGGACTAGGGACAATGAGCAGTTCTTC
>NA|TRBJ1-6|TRBV9|NA|14
CASSVGGSNSPLHF
TGTGCCAGCAGCGTGGGGGGGAGTAATTCACCCCTCCACTTT
>NA|TRBJ1-2|TRBV4-3|NA|15
CASSQVLGGNYGYTF
TGCGCCAGCAGCCAAGTCCTCGGCGGAAACTATGGCTACACCTTC
>NA|TRBJ2-7|TRBV27|NA|15
CASSSDTTGAYEQYF
TGTGCCAGCAGTTCAGACACGACAGGAGCCTACGAGCAGTACTTC
>NA|TRBJ1-2|TRBV5-4|NA|14
CASTIGGGNYGYTF
TGTGCCAGCACCATAGGGGGGGGGAACTATGGCTACACCTTC
>NA|TRBJ1-6|TRBV4-2|NA|14
CASSQWAENSPLHF
TGTGCCAGCAGCCAATGGGCAGAAAATTCACCCCTCCACTTT
>NA|TRBJ2-7|TRBV7-6|NA|19
CASSLASGTFSSISYEQYF
TGTGCCAGCAGCTTAGCCTCGGGGACATTTTCTTCCATATCCTACGAGCAGTACTTC
>TRBD1|TRBJ1-5|TRBV6-4|once|15
CASSLTGEGNQPQHF
TGTGCCAGCAGTTTGACAGGGGAAGGCAATCAGCCCCAGCATTTT
>NA|TRBJ1-3|TRBV18|few|18
CASSPRQRDTRSGNTIYF
TGTGCCAGCTCTCCTCGACAGCGGGACACTAGATCTGGAAACACCATATATTTT
>NA|TRBJ1-1|TRBV5-6|NA|13
CASSLGRGAEAFF
TGTGCCAGCAGCTTGGGAAGGGGTGCTGAAGCTTTCTTT
>NA|TRBJ2-7|TRBV30|NA|12
CAWRLTGYEQYF
TGTGCCTGGAGACTCACAGGTTACGAGCAGTACTTC
>NA|TRBJ2-7|TRBV4-1|NA|16
CASSPDRGSGSYEQYF
TGCGCCAGCAGCCCAGATCGAGGGTCGGGTTCCTACGAGCAGTACTTC
>TRBD2|TRBJ2-3|TRBV15|NA|15
CATSRRDYHTDTQYF
TGTGCCACCAGCAGACGGGACTACCACACAGATACGCAGTATTTT
>NA|TRBJ1-2|TRBV19|NA|12
CAGRQVLYGYTF
TGTGCCGGAAGACAGGTTCTCTATGGCTACACCTTC
>TRBD1|TRBJ1-5|TRBV19|NA|15
CASIPTGGLNQPQHF
TGTGCCAGTATTCCTACAGGGGGCCTCAATCAGCCCCAGCATTTT
>TRBD1|TRBJ2-7|TRBV7-9|NA|16
CASSSLGQVSSYEQYF
TGTGCCAGCAGCTCCCTGGGACAGGTTAGCTCCTACGAGCAGTACTTC
>NA|TRBJ1-1|TRBV7-8|NA|13
CASSFQGMAEAFF
TGTGCCAGCAGCTTCCAGGGAATGGCTGAAGCTTTCTTT
>TRBD2|TRBJ2-1|TRBV27|NA|14
CASSSKPLAGQQFF
TGTGCCAGCAGTTCTAAGCCCCTAGCGGGGCAGCAGTTCTTC
>TRBD2|TRBJ2-1|TRBV6-5|NA|14
CASSSAGAYNEQFF
TGTGCCAGCAGTTCCGCGGGAGCTTACAATGAGCAGTTCTTC